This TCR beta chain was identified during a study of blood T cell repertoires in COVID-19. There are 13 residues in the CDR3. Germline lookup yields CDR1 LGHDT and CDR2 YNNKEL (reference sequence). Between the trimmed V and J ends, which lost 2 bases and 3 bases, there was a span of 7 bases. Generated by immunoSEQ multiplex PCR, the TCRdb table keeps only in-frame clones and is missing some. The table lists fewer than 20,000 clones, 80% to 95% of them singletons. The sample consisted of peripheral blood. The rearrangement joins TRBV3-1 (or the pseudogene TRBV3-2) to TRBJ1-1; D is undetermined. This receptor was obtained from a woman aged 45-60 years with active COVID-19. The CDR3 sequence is CASSQMTHTEAFF. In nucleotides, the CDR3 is TGTGCCAGCAGCCAAATGACACACACTGAAGCTTTCTTT.